The 2 T cell receptor beta chains given below trace back to one sample, sequenced in a study of blood T cell repertoires in COVID-19. Measured with immunoSEQ multiplex PCR; TCRdb has only the in-frame clones, and not every one. This table holds under 350,000 clones, about 89% found once. Sequencing input: PBMCs or T cells enriched from blood (not recorded which). These receptors came from a woman between 40 and 55 years old who had recovered from COVID-19.

This rearrangement joins TRBV11-2 to TRBJ1-2, with 7 bases matching TRBD1. In germline, CDR1 is SGHAT, CDR2 FQNNGV. CDR3 length equals 14 residues. With V trimmed by 6 bases and J by 8 bases, 12 bases remained unmatched. The CDR3 sequence: CASRETTGNRGYTF. The CDR3 nucleotides read TGTGCCAGCAGAGAGACGACAGGGAATAGGGGCTACACCTTC.

CDR3 sequence: CSAAQGTNTEAFF. In nucleotides, the CDR3 is TGCAGCGCAGCCCAGGGGACGAACACTGAAGCTTTCTTT. V is TRBV29-1 and J is TRBJ1-1; D may be TRBD1 (6 bases). Germline CDR1 reads SQVTM; CDR2 reads ANQGSEA. This CDR3 contains 13 residues. Trimming took 7 bases from V and 1 from J, leaving 13 bases between them. Supplemented by reference TRBV29-1 and TRBJ1-1, the full variable domain reads SAVISQKPSRDICQRGTSLTIQCQVDSQVTMMFWYRQQPGQSLTLIATANQGSEATYESGFVIDKFPISRPNLTFSTLTVSNMSPEDSSIYLCSAAQGTNTEAFFGQGTRLTVV.